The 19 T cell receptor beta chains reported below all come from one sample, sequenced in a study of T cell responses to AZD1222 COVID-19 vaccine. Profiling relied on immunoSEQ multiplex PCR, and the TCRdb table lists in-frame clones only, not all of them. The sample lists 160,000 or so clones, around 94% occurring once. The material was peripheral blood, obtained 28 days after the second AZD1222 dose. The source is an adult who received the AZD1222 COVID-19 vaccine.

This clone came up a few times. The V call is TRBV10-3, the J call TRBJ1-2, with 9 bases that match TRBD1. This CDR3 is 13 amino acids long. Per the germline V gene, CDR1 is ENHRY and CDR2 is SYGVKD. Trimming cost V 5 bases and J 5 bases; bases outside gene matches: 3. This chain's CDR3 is CAISRDRDYGYTF. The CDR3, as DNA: TGTGCCATCAGTCGGGACAGGGATTATGGCTACACCTTC.

CDR3 nucleotides: TGCAGTGCTAGTTCCACAGGAAACACCATATATTTT. Residues: CSASSTGNTIYF. This chain uses TRBV20-1 with TRBJ1-3; unclear D gene. In germline, CDR1 is DFQATT, CDR2 SNEGSKA (reference sequence). This CDR3 has 12 amino acids. V lost 3 bases and J lost 4, with 7 bases in between.

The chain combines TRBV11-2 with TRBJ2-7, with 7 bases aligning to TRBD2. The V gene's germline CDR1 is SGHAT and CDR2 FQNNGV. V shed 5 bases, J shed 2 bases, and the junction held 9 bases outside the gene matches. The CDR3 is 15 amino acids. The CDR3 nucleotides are TGTGCCAGCAGCACCGACCCAGCGGGACCCTACGAGCAGTACTTC. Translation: CASSTDPAGPYEQYF.

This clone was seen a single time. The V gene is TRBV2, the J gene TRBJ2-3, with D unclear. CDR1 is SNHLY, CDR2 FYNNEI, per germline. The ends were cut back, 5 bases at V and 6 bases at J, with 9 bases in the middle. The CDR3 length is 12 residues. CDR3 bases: TGTGCCAGCAGTTGGTCCCGGGATACGCAGTATTTT. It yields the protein CASSWSRDTQYF.

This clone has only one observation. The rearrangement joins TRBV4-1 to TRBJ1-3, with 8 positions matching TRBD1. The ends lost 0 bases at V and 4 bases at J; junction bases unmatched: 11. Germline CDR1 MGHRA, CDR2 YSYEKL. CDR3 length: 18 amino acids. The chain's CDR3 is CASSQDGRQGASGNTIYF. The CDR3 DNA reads TGCGCCAGCAGCCAAGATGGGAGGCAGGGGGCCTCGGGAAACACCATATATTTT.

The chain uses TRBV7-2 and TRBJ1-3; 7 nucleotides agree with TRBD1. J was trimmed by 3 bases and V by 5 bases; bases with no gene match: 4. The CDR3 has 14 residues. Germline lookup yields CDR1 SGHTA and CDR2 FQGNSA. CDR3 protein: CASSLTGFGNTIYF. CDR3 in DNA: TGTGCCAGCAGCCTGACAGGGTTTGGAAACACCATATATTTT.

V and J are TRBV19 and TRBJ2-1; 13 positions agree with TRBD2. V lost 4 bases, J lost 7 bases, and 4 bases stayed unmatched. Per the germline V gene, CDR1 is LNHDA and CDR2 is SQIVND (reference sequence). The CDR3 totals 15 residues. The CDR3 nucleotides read TGTGCCAGTAGTACGGGACTAGCGGGAACGAATGAGCAGTTCTTC. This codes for CASSTGLAGTNEQFF.

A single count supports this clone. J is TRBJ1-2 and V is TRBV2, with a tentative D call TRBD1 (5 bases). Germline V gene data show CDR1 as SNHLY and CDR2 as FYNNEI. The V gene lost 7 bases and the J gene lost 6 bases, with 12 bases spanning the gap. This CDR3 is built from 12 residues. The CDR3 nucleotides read TGTGCCAGCACCACCGTGGGGCATGGCTACACCTTC. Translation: CASTTVGHGYTF.

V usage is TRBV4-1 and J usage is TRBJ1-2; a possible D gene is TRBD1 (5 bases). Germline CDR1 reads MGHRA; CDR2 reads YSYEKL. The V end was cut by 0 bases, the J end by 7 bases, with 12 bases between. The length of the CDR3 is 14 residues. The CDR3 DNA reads TGCGCCAGCAGCCAAGATCTCGGGGCGTTTGGCTACACCTTC. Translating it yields CASSQDLGAFGYTF.

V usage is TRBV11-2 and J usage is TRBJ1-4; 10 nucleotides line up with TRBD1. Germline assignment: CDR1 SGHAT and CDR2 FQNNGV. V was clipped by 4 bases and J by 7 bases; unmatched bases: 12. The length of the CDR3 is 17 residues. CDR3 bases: TGTGCCAGCAGCTCGAACCGGGACAGGGGAGGGGGTGAAAAACTGTTTTTT. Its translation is CASSSNRDRGGGEKLFF.

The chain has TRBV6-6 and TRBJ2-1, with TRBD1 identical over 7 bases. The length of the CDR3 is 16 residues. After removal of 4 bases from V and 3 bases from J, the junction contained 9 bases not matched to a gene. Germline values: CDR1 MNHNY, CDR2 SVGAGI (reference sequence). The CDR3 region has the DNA TGTGCCAGCAGTTTGATAAGGACAGGACACTACAATGAGCAGTTCTTC. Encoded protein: CASSLIRTGHYNEQFF.

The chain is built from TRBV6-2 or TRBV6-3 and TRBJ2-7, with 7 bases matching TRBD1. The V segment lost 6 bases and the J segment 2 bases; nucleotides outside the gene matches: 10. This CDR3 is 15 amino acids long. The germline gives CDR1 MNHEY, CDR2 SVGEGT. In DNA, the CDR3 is TGTGCCAGCAGCGCCTGGGGACAGCTGACCTACGAGCAGTACTTC. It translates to CASSAWGQLTYEQYF.

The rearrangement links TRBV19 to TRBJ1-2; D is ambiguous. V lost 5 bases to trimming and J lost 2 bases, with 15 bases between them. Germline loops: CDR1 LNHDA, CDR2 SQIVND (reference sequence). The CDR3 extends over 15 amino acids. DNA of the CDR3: TGTGCCAGTAGTCCCCGAGGTGATAAGAACTATGGCTACACCTTC. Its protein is CASSPRGDKNYGYTF.

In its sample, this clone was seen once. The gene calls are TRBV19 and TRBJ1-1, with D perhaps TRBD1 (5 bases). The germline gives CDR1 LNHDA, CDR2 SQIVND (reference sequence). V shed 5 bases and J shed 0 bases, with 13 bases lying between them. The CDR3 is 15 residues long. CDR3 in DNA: TGTGCCAGTAGTCCCCAGCGGGGGATGAACACTGAAGCTTTCTTT. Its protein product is CASSPQRGMNTEAFF.

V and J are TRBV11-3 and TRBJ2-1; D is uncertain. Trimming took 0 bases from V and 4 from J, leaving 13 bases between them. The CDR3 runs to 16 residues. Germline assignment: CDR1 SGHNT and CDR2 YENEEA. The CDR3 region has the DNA TGTGCCAGCAGCTTAGAAGCGAGACACCCTTACAATGAGCAGTTCTTC. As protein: CASSLEARHPYNEQFF.

CDR3 nucleotides: TGTGCCAGCTCACCCCGGGCAGGGATGGGTAACACTGAAGCTTTCTTT. Its translation is CASSPRAGMGNTEAFF. The chain uses TRBV18 and TRBJ1-1; possible D gene TRBD1, 5 bases. This CDR3 contains 16 residues. Germline loops: CDR1 KGHSH, CDR2 LQKENI. The V end was cut by 3 bases, the J end by 2 bases, with 16 bases between.

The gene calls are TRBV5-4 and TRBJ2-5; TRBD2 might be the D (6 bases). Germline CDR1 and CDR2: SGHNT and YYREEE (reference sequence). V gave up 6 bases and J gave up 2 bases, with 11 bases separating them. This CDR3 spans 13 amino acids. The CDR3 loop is CASNRREQETQYF. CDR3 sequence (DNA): TGTGCCAGCAACCGGCGGGAACAAGAGACCCAGTACTTC.

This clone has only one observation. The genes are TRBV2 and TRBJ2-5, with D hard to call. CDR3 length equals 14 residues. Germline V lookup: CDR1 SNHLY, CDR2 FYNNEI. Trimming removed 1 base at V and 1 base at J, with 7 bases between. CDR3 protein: CASSEVILQETQYF. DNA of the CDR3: TGTGCCAGCAGTGAAGTTATTCTCCAAGAGACCCAGTACTTC.

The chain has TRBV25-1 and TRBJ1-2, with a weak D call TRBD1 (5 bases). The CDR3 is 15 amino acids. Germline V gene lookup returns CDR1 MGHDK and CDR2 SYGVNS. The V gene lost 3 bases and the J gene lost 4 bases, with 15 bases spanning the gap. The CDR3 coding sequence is TGTGCCAGCAGTGATGGGACCAGGGTTGGCTATGGCTACACCTTC. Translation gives CASSDGTRVGYGYTF.